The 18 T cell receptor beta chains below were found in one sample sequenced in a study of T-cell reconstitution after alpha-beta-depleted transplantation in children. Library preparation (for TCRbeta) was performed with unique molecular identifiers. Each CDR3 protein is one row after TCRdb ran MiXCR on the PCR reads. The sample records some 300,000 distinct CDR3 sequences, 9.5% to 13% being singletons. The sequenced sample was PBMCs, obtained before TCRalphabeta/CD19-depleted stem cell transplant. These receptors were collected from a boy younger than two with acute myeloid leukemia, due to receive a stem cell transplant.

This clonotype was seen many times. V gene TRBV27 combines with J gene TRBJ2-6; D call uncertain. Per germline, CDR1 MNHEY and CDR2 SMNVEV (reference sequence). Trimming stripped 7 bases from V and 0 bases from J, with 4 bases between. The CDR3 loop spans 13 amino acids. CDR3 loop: CASKRSGANVLTF. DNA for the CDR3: TGTGCCAGCAAACGCTCTGGGGCCAACGTCCTGACTTTC.

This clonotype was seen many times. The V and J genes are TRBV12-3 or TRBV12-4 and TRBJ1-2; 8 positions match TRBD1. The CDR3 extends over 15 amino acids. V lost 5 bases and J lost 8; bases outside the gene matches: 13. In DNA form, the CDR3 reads TGTGCCAGCAGTGGGACAGGCGACTACTGGGAGGGCTACACCTTC. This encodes CASSGTGDYWEGYTF.

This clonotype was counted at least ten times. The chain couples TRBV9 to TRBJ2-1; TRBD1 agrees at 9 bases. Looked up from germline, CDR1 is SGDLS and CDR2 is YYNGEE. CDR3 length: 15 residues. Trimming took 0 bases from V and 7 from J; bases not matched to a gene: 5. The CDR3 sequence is CASSVGGTGRNEQFF. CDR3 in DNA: TGTGCCAGCAGCGTAGGGGGGACAGGGAGGAATGAGCAGTTCTTC.

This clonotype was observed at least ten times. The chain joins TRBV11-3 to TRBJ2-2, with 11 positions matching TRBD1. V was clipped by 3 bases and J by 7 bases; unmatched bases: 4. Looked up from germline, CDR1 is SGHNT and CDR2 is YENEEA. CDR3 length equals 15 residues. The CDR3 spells CASSFRDRGDGELFF. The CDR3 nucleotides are TGTGCCAGCAGCTTCCGGGACAGGGGGGACGGGGAGCTGTTTTTT.

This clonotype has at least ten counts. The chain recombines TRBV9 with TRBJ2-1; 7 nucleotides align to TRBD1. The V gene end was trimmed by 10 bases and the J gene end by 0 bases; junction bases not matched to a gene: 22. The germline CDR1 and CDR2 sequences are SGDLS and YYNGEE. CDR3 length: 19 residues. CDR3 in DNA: TGTGCCCCACTTCAAACACTCAGGTTGACAGGGTCCTCCTACAATGAGCAGTTCTTC. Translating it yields CAPLQTLRLTGSSYNEQFF.

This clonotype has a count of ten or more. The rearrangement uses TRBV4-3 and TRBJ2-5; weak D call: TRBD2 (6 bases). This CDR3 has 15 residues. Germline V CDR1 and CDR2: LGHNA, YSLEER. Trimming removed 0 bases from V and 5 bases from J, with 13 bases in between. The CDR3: CASSQDRGGGETQYF. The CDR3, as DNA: TGCGCCAGCAGCCAAGATCGGGGAGGTGGGGAGACCCAGTACTTC.

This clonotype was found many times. The CDR3 sequence is CASSIQGLGQFF. CDR3 DNA sequence: TGTGCCAGTAGTATCCAGGGGTTGGGGCAGTTCTTC. The V call is TRBV19, the J call TRBJ2-1; D is perhaps TRBD1 (6 bases). With 3 bases removed from V and 12 bases from J, the gap between germline ends came to 12 bases. The CDR3 contains 12 residues. Germline V CDR1 and CDR2: LNHDA, SQIVND (reference sequence).

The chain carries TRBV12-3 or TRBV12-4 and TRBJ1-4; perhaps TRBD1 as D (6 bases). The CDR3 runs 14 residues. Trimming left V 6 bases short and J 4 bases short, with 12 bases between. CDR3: CASRRGALNEKLFF. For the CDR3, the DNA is TGTGCCAGCAGGCGGGGGGCGCTTAATGAAAAACTGTTTTTT.

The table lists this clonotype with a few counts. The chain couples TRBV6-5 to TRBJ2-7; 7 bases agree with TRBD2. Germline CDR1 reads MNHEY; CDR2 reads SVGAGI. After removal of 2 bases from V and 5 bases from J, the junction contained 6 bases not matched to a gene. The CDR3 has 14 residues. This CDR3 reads CASSYSREVNEQYF. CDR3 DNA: TGTGCCAGCAGTTACAGTCGGGAGGTAAACGAGCAGTACTTC.

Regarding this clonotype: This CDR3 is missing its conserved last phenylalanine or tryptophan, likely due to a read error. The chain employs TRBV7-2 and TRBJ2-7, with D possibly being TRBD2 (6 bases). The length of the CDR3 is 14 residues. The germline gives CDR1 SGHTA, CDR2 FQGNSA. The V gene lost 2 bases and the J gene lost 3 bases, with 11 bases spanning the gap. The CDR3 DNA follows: TGTGCCAGCAGCTTATCGGGAGCAATCTACGAGCAGTACCTC. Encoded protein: CASSLSGAIYEQYL.

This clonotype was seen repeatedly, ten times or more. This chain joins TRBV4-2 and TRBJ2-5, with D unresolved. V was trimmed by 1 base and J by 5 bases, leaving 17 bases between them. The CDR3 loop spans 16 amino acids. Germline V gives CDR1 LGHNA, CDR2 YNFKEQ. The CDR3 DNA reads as TGTGCCAGCAGCCAAGGGGAATTAGAGAGAGTGGAGACCCAGTACTTC. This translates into CASSQGELERVETQYF.

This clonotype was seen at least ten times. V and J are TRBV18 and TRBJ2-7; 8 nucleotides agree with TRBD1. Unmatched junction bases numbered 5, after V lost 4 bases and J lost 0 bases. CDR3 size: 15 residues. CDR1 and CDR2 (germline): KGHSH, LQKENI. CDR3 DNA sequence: TGTGCCAGCTCACGGACAGGGATAACCTCCTACGAGCAGTACTTC. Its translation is CASSRTGITSYEQYF.

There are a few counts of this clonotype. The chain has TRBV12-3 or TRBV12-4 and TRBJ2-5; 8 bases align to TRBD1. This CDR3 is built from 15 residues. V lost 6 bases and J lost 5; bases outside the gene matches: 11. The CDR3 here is CASSRRGQGQETQYF. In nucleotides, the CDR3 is TGTGCCAGCAGCCGCCGTGGACAGGGACAGGAGACCCAGTACTTC.

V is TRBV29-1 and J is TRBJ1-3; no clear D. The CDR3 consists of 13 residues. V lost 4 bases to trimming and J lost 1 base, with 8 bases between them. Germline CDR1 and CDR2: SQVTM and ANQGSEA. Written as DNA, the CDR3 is TGCAGCGTTGCAGGCCAGTCTGGAAACACCATATATTTT. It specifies CSVAGQSGNTIYF.

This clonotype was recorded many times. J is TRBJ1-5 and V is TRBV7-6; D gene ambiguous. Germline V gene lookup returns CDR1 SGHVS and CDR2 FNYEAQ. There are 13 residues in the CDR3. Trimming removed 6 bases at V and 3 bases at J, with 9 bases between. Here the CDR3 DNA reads TGTGCCAGCAGTTACCGGCTCAATCAGCCCCAGCATTTT. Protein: CASSYRLNQPQHF.

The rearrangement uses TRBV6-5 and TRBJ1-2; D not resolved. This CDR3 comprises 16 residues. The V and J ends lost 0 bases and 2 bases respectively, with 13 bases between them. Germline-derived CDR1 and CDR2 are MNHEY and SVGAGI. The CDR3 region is CASSYSTGRLNYGYTF. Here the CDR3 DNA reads TGTGCCAGCAGTTACTCGACGGGCAGACTCAACTATGGCTACACCTTC.

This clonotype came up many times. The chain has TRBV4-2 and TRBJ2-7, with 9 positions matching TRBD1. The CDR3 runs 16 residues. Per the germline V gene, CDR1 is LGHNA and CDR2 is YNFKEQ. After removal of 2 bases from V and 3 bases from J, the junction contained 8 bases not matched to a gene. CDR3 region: CASSQLTGGDLYEQYF. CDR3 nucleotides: TGTGCCAGCAGCCAACTGACAGGGGGGGACCTCTACGAGCAGTACTTC.

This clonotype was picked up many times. In DNA, the CDR3 is TGTGCCAGCAACCGTAACGGCGGGACCAGCGACGAGCAGTACTTC. Its protein product is CASNRNGGTSDEQYF. The chain uses TRBV7-2 and TRBJ2-7, with D possibly matching TRBD2 (6 bases). This CDR3 has 15 amino acids. Germline V lookup: CDR1 SGHTA, CDR2 FQGNSA. V was trimmed by 7 bases and J by 5 bases, leaving 21 bases between them.